The 3 T cell receptor beta chains given below trace back to one sample, sequenced in a study of T cell repertoires in cytomegalovirus infection. TCRdb ran MiXCR on the reads and lists one entry per CDR3 protein. The sample includes about 740,000 distinct CDR3 sequences, around 35% of them seen just once. The antigens for these receptors are not known. The source was cultured PBMCs, collected from culture after CMV antigen stimulation. The receptors originated from a human donor in good health (CMV status not recorded). Some clones in this sample may be carry-over from other donors' samples.

V gene TRBV6-1 combines with J gene TRBJ1-4, with a possible D match to TRBD1 (6 bases). Per germline, CDR1 MNHNS and CDR2 SASEGT. The CDR3 loop spans 13 amino acids. V shed 8 bases and J shed 5 bases, with 12 bases lying between them. The CDR3 region has the DNA TGTGCCAGCGGACGGGGGCCCAATGAAAAACTGTTTTTT. It translates to CASGRGPNEKLFF.

This clonotype came up a few times. This chain connects TRBV4-1 to TRBJ2-7, with D perhaps matching TRBD2 (5 bases). This CDR3 is 16 amino acids long. Germline V gene lookup returns CDR1 MGHRA and CDR2 YSYEKL. V lost 0 bases, J lost 4 bases, and 16 bases lay in between. CDR3 region: CASSQDFGPGIYEQYF. The CDR3 region has the DNA TGCGCCAGCAGCCAAGATTTTGGGCCGGGGATTTACGAGCAGTACTTC.

The rearrangement links TRBV6-1 to TRBJ1-4; no definite D call. Germline CDR1 MNHNS, CDR2 SASEGT. The CDR3 loop spans 14 amino acids. V was pared by 3 bases and J by 4 bases, with 9 bases between. CDR3 protein: CASSEDGDNEKLFF. As DNA, the CDR3 is TGTGCCAGCAGTGAGGACGGAGATAATGAAAAACTGTTTTTT.